This T cell receptor (beta chain) came from a study of vaccination effects on CD4 cells after COVID-19. Using viral peptide pools, the ViraFEST assay grew out antigen-specific CD4+ T cells prior to sequencing. The culture ran for nine to ten days, and then CD4+ T cells were isolated. Previously uninfected by SARS-CoV-2, the vaccine recipients also showed negative nucleocapsid antibodies. Cells had half their medium changed to IL-2 medium on days 3 and 7. Sequenced by immunoSEQ multiplex PCR; TCRdb stores in-frame clones only, minus some. The sample lists under 70,000 clones, 60% to 80% occurring once. In this sample, this clone turned up a few times. What it recognizes is unknown. This sequence was found in a human donor who received a COVID-19 vaccine. Specimen: CD4+ T cells from PBMCs cultured with HCoV-OC43 spike peptides, collected before COVID-19 vaccination. Sample subset: HCoV-OC43 spike overlapping peptide pool stimulation.

CDR3 residues: CASSLISGSEQFF. Here the CDR3 DNA reads TGTGCCAGCAGCTTAATCTCAGGGAGTGAGCAGTTCTTC. The chain joins TRBV11-3 to TRBJ2-1; D may be TRBD1 or TRBD2 (5 bases each). V was shortened by 2 bases and J by 9 bases, with 11 bases between the two germline ends. The CDR3 covers 13 residues. The germline CDR1 and CDR2 sequences are SGHNT and YENEEA.